This T cell receptor (beta chain) was observed in a study of blood T cell repertoires in COVID-19. Method: immunoSEQ multiplex PCR; TCRdb's copy keeps in-frame clones and lacks some. The repertoire consists of about half a million clones, with 75% to 90% occurring once and the leading ten covering more than 3%. Sample: peripheral blood. The receptor comes from a human donor in a cohort sampled during active COVID-19.

This CDR3 reads CASSFELVGYTF. The CDR3 nucleotides are TGTGCCAGCAGCTTCGAGCTAGTGGGCTACACCTTC. This chain uses TRBV5-4 with TRBJ1-2, with D hard to call. CDR3 length: 12 residues. V dropped 2 bases and J dropped 8 bases, with 10 bases sitting between them. Germline loops: CDR1 SGHNT, CDR2 YYREEE (reference sequence).